These 29 T cell receptor beta chains were sequenced from one sample in a study of shared clonotypes between healthy human individuals. TCRdb's copy holds only in-frame clones and misses some; the assay was immunoSEQ multiplex PCR. The sample has 180,000 or so clones; 90% to 95% are singletons. Sequenced input: naive CD4+ T cells sorted from blood. Subset noted: CD45RA+ positively selected. The receptors were sampled from a woman aged 25-40 years in good health.

The J gene is TRBJ2-5, the V gene TRBV2; 8 nucleotides align to TRBD2. Germline V gives CDR1 SNHLY, CDR2 FYNNEI. CDR3 length: 16 amino acids. Germline trimming cut 6 bases from V and 4 bases from J; bases unmatched to any gene: 13. CDR3 residues: CASSKSGGWVGETQYF. In DNA form, the CDR3 reads TGTGCCAGCAGCAAAAGCGGGGGTTGGGTAGGAGAGACCCAGTACTTC. Using reference TRBV2 and TRBJ2-5 for the parts outside the CDR3, the full variable domain is EPEVTQTPSHQVTQMGQEVILRCVPISNHLYFYWYRQILGQKVEFLVSFYNNEISEKSEIFDDQFSVERPDGSNFTLKIRSTKLEDSAMYFCASSKSGGWVGETQYFGPGTRLLVL.

The rearrangement joins TRBV7-2 to TRBJ1-5, with D possibly being TRBD1 (6 bases). V was cut by 0 bases and J by 5 bases, with 11 bases left in between. From germline, CDR1 is SGHTA and CDR2 FQGNSA. The CDR3 length is 15 residues. CDR3 amino acids: CASSLAVGGYQPQHF. The CDR3 nucleotides are TGTGCCAGCAGCTTAGCTGTAGGGGGTTATCAGCCCCAGCATTTT. The full variable domain, rest sourced from reference TRBV7-2 and TRBJ1-5, is GAGVSQSPSNKVTEKGKDVELRCDPISGHTALYWYRQSLGQGLEFLIYFQGNSAPDKSGLPSDRFSAERTGGSVSTLTIQRTQQEDSAVYLCASSLAVGGYQPQHFGDGTRLSIL.

The count of this clone is one. The rearrangement joins TRBV6-1 to TRBJ2-7; D is undetermined. The CDR3 runs to 14 residues. CDR1 is MNHNS and CDR2 is SASEGT in the germline V gene. V was clipped by 7 bases and J by 7 bases, with 20 bases between them. The CDR3 sequence: CASKVQSPLSEQYF. The CDR3 nucleotides read TGTGCCAGCAAGGTACAGTCCCCACTCTCAGAGCAGTACTTC.

The chain is built from TRBV7-2 and TRBJ1-2; unclear D gene. The CDR3 spans 16 residues. Germline V lookup: CDR1 SGHTA, CDR2 FQGNSA. Deletions cut 4 bases from V and 4 bases from J, with 19 bases between. Written as DNA, the CDR3 is TGTGCCAGCAGCTCCCAGGTCGGGCTTCCTCTCTATGGCTACACCTTC. Translating it yields CASSSQVGLPLYGYTF.

The chain employs TRBV19 and TRBJ1-5, with D unresolved. Trimming took 10 bases from V and 5 from J, leaving 21 bases between them. The germline V gene encodes CDR1 LNHDA and CDR2 SQIVND (reference sequence). CDR3 length: 15 amino acids. The CDR3 loop reads CATPDPGQDDQPQHF. DNA of the CDR3: TGTGCCACTCCAGACCCCGGGCAGGACGATCAGCCCCAGCATTTT. Filled out from reference TRBV19 and TRBJ1-5, the complete variable domain reads DGGITQSPKYLFRKEGQNVTLSCEQNLNHDAMYWYRQDPGQGLRLIYYSQIVNDFQKGDIAEGYSVSREKKESFPLTVTSAQKNPTAFYLCATPDPGQDDQPQHFGDGTRLSIL.

The chain combines TRBV7-8 with TRBJ1-4; 10 bases match TRBD1. Germline lookup yields CDR1 SGHVS and CDR2 FQNEAQ. With V trimmed by 5 bases and J by 5 bases, 5 bases remained unmatched. This CDR3 is 15 amino acids long. The CDR3 protein is CASSARDRGNEKLFF. CDR3 nucleotides: TGTGCCAGCAGCGCTCGGGACAGGGGAAATGAAAAACTGTTTTTT.

V usage is TRBV7-2 and J usage is TRBJ2-7; D not resolved. Looked up from germline, CDR1 is SGHTA and CDR2 is FQGNSA. V lost 1 base, J lost 6 bases, and 7 bases lay in between. This CDR3 has 12 residues. The DNA of the CDR3 is TGTGCCAGCAGCTTAGTAGGTCGCGAGCAGTACTTC. This sequence encodes CASSLVGREQYF.

This clone was counted between two and nine times. This chain uses TRBV2 with TRBJ2-7, with D unclear. CDR3 size: 11 residues. Deletions cut 5 bases from V and 2 bases from J, with 4 bases between. Germline lookup yields CDR1 SNHLY and CDR2 FYNNEI. The CDR3 is CASSTTYEQYF. The CDR3 DNA is TGTGCCAGCAGTACTACCTACGAGCAGTACTTC.

The J gene is TRBJ2-7, the V gene TRBV27, with D possibly TRBD1 on 6 matching bases. This CDR3 comprises 15 residues. Trimming removed 6 bases at V and 3 bases at J, with 18 bases between. Germline values: CDR1 MNHEY, CDR2 SMNVEV (reference sequence). This CDR3 reads CASRLKQGRGYEQYF. The DNA of the CDR3 is TGTGCCAGCAGACTCAAACAGGGCCGAGGCTACGAGCAGTACTTC.

Here the CDR3 DNA reads TGTGCCAGCTCCGCCCTGTGGAGCACAGATACGCAGTATTTT. As protein: CASSALWSTDTQYF. The chain joins TRBV2 to TRBJ2-3; D is ambiguous. The CDR3 totals 14 residues. V lost 8 bases and J 0 bases, leaving 12 bases between the germline ends. Per the germline V gene, CDR1 is SNHLY and CDR2 is FYNNEI.

The chain employs TRBV10-2 and TRBJ2-2, with unresolved D. V lost 0 bases and J 2 bases, leaving 4 bases between the germline ends. This CDR3 comprises 14 residues. In germline, CDR1 is WSHSY, CDR2 SAAADI. The CDR3 spells CASSESSNTGELFF. CDR3 DNA sequence: TGCGCCAGCAGTGAGTCGAGCAACACCGGGGAGCTGTTTTTT.

The V gene is TRBV6-5, the J gene TRBJ2-7, with 7 bases matching TRBD1. This CDR3 has 15 residues. Trimming removed 5 bases from V and 7 bases from J; junction bases left unmatched: 14. Germline V CDR1 and CDR2: MNHEY, SVGAGI. CDR3: CASSPFGQEIREQYF. Written as DNA, the CDR3 is TGTGCCAGCAGTCCTTTTGGACAGGAGATACGAGAGCAGTACTTC.

The V call is TRBV28, the J call TRBJ2-3; 9 positions match TRBD2. Losses at the gene ends were 5 bases for V and 6 bases for J; bases not matched to a gene: 6. The germline V gene has CDR1 MDHEN and CDR2 SYDVKM. The CDR3 is 14 amino acids. In nucleotides, the CDR3 is TGTGCCAGCAGTGTAGCGGGAGATTCGGATACGCAGTATTTT. Translation: CASSVAGDSDTQYF. Supplemented by reference TRBV28 and TRBJ2-3, the full variable domain reads DVKVTQSSRYLVKRTGEKVFLECVQDMDHENMFWYRQDPGLGLRLIYFSYDVKMKEKGDIPEGYSVSREKKERFSLILESASTNQTSMYLCASSVAGDSDTQYFGPGTRLTVL.

In DNA, the CDR3 is TGTGCCAGCAGTGGTCCAGGGCAGGGTTTGGGCAATCAGCCCCAGCATTTT. This sequence encodes CASSGPGQGLGNQPQHF. The rearrangement links TRBV28 to TRBJ1-5; D perhaps matches TRBD1 (5 bases). V gave up 5 bases and J gave up 2 bases, with 19 bases separating them. Germline values: CDR1 MDHEN, CDR2 SYDVKM. This CDR3 has 17 amino acids.

The chain combines TRBV6-5 with TRBJ1-1; no firm D call. The V gene's germline CDR1 is MNHEY and CDR2 SVGAGI. This CDR3 contains 15 residues. Deletions cut 5 bases from V and 2 bases from J, with 15 bases between. CDR3 sequence: CASSTRPGENTEAFF. The CDR3 coding sequence is TGTGCCAGCAGTACTAGGCCTGGAGAAAACACTGAAGCTTTCTTT.

The table lists this clone with a count of one. V is TRBV20-1 and J is TRBJ2-7; D is uncertain. The CDR3 has 11 residues. V was clipped by 3 bases and J by 4 bases, with 7 bases between them. The germline V gene encodes CDR1 DFQATT and CDR2 SNEGSKA (reference sequence). CDR3 region: CSARTQYEQYF. The CDR3 DNA sequence: TGCAGTGCTAGGACCCAATACGAGCAGTACTTC.

The chain links TRBV5-1 to TRBJ2-1; 15 bases are a match to TRBD2. The CDR3 is 16 amino acids. Germline V gives CDR1 SGHRS, CDR2 YFSETQ. V was pared by 4 bases and J by 7 bases, with 6 bases of the junction left unmatched. CDR3 sequence reads: CASSRTSGRVSNEQFF. CDR3 sequence (DNA): TGCGCCAGCAGCCGGACTAGCGGGAGGGTTAGTAATGAGCAGTTCTTC.

This clone is a singleton in its sample. The chain links TRBV29-1 to TRBJ2-3; D possibly corresponds to TRBD2 (6 bases). This CDR3 contains 14 residues. V was shortened by 1 base and J by 3 bases, with 11 bases between the two germline ends. Germline assignment: CDR1 SQVTM and CDR2 ANQGSEA. The CDR3 DNA follows: TGCAGCGTTGAAGGGGGGGTCGGTACAGATACGCAGTATTTT. Translating gives CSVEGGVGTDTQYF.

The chain combines TRBV2 with TRBJ2-7; 11 bases fit TRBD1. Trimming took 0 bases from V and 7 from J; bases not matched to a gene: 8. The germline V gene has CDR1 SNHLY and CDR2 FYNNEI. CDR3 length: 16 amino acids. The CDR3 is CASSEALRDRGIEQYF. The CDR3 DNA reads TGTGCCAGCAGTGAAGCGCTTCGGGACAGGGGGATAGAGCAGTACTTC.

This chain links TRBV19 with TRBJ1-3, with a weak D call TRBD1 (5 bases). Trimming stripped 3 bases from V and 0 bases from J, with 18 bases between. This CDR3 has 18 residues. The germline V gene has CDR1 LNHDA and CDR2 SQIVND (reference sequence). The CDR3 region has the DNA TGTGCCAGTAGTATCGGGGCAGCCCTAAGGATCTCTGGAAACACCATATATTTT. This translates into CASSIGAALRISGNTIYF.

V gene TRBV5-4 combines with J gene TRBJ2-3; 7 bases fit TRBD2. Trimming took 4 bases from V and 1 from J; bases not matched to a gene: 9. The CDR3 contains 16 residues. The germline CDR1 and CDR2 sequences are SGHNT and YYREEE (reference sequence). The CDR3 protein is CASSPIPTSGTDTQYF. For the CDR3, the DNA is TGTGCCAGCAGCCCGATTCCCACTAGCGGCACAGATACGCAGTATTTT.

The chain employs TRBV6-5 and TRBJ1-1; TRBD1 agrees at 7 bases. Trimming at V came to 2 bases and at J to 9 bases, leaving 9 bases not matched to a gene. From germline, CDR1 is MNHEY and CDR2 SVGAGI. The CDR3 consists of 14 residues. In DNA, the CDR3 is TGTGCCAGCAGTTACGTTTTTGAACAGGGGAAAGCTTTCTTT. It yields the protein CASSYVFEQGKAFF.

J is TRBJ1-1 and V is TRBV7-9; tentative D call: TRBD1 (5 bases). This CDR3 comprises 17 residues. The V and J ends lost 4 bases and 0 bases respectively, with 18 bases between them. CDR1 and CDR2 from the germline V gene are SEHNR and FQNEAQ (reference sequence). CDR3 region: CASSWDLPNYMNTEAFF. CDR3 bases: TGTGCCAGCAGCTGGGACTTGCCGAATTATATGAACACTGAAGCTTTCTTT.

The chain carries TRBV6-1 and TRBJ2-5, with 10 bases fitting TRBD2. The DNA end lines up better with TRBJ2-7; the J call may be wrong. There are 15 residues in the CDR3. CDR1 is MNHNS, CDR2 SASEGT, per germline. The chain's CDR3 is CASREGLAKSYEQYF. Here the CDR3 DNA reads TGTGCCAGCAGGGAGGGACTAGCGAAGTCCTACGAGCAGTACTTC.

The chain couples TRBV28 to TRBJ2-1; 12 nucleotides agree with TRBD2. This CDR3 has 15 residues. In germline, CDR1 is MDHEN, CDR2 SYDVKM. Trimming took 6 bases from V and 8 from J; bases not matched to a gene: 8. The CDR3 loop is CASRYGLAGTHEQFF. The CDR3 DNA follows: TGTGCCAGCAGATACGGACTAGCGGGAACCCATGAGCAGTTCTTC.

The chain combines TRBV5-1 with TRBJ1-4, with 7 bases fitting TRBD1. The CDR3 has 14 amino acids. Germline-derived CDR1 and CDR2 are SGHRS and YFSETQ. Trimming cost V 4 bases and J 6 bases; bases outside gene matches: 6. The CDR3 DNA is TGCGCCAGCAGCCGGAGGGGGCAGGATGAAAAACTGTTTTTT. This gives the protein CASSRRGQDEKLFF. Filled out from reference TRBV5-1 and TRBJ1-4, the complete variable domain reads KAGVTQTPRYLIKTRGQQVTLSCSPISGHRSVSWYQQTPGQGLQFLFEYFSETQRNKGNFPGRFSGRQFSNSRSEMNVSTLELGDSALYLCASSRRGQDEKLFFGSGTQLSVL.

This chain connects TRBV15 to TRBJ1-2; 9 bases are a match to TRBD1. With V trimmed by 4 bases and J by 3 bases, 6 bases remained unmatched. CDR3 size: 15 residues. The germline gives CDR1 LNHNV, CDR2 YYDKDF (reference sequence). The DNA of the CDR3 is TGTGCCACCAGCACCCGACAGGGGGGCGACTATGGCTACACCTTC. Translation gives CATSTRQGGDYGYTF.

Written as DNA, the CDR3 is TGTGCCAGCAGTTTCCCCGGGACAGGGGGTGGCGAGCAGTACTTC. Its translation is CASSFPGTGGGEQYF. The chain employs TRBV28 and TRBJ2-5; 11 bases fit TRBD1. The end of the DNA is better explained by TRBJ2-7, so the J call may be wrong. In germline, CDR1 is MDHEN, CDR2 SYDVKM. The CDR3 loop spans 15 amino acids.

The rearrangement joins TRBV5-6 to TRBJ2-7, with 14 bases fitting TRBD2. The germline gives CDR1 SGHDT, CDR2 YYEEEE. The CDR3 length is 16 residues. The V segment lost 4 bases and the J segment 0 bases; nucleotides outside the gene matches: 3. The CDR3 is CASSIGLAGGSYEQYF. CDR3 DNA: TGTGCCAGCAGCATTGGACTAGCGGGAGGCTCCTACGAGCAGTACTTC.